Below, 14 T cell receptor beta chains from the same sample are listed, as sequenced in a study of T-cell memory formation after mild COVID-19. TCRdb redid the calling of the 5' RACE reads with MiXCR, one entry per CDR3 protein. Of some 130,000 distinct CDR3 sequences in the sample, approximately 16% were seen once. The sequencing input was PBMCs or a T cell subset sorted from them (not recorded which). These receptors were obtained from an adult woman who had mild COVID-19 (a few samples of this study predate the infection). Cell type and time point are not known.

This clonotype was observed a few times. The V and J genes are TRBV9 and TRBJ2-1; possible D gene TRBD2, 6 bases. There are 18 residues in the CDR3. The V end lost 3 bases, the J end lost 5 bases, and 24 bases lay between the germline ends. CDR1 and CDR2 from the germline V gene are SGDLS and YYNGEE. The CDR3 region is CASSGTGLIKRTHNEQFF. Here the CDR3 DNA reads TGTGCCAGCAGCGGAACGGGACTCATAAAGCGGACCCACAATGAGCAGTTCTTC.

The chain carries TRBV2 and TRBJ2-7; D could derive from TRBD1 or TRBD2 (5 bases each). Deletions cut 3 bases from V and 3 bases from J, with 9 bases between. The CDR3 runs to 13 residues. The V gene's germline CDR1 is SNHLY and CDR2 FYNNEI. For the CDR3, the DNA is TGTGCCAGCAGTGATGGGGGTCACTACGAGCAGTACTTC. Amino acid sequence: CASSDGGHYEQYF.

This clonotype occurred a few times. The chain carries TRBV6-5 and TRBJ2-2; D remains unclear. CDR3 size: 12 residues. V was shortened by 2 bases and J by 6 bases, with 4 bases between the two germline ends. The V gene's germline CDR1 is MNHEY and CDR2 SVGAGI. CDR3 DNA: TGTGCCAGCAGTTACGGGTCCGGGGAGCTGTTTTTT. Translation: CASSYGSGELFF.

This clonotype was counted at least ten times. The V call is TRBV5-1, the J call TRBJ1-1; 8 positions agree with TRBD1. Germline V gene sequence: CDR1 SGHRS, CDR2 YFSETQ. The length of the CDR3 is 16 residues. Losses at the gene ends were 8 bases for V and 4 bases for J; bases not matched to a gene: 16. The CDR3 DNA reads TGCGCCAGTCGTCAGGGGGCAAGAGACTCCCGCACTGAAGCTTTCTTT. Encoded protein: CASRQGARDSRTEAFF.

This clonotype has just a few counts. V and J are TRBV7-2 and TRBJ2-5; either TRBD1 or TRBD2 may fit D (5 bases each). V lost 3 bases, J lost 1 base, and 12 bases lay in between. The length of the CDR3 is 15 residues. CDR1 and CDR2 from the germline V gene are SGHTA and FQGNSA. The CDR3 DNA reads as TGTGCCAGCAGCTTGAGGGGACCGATCCAAGAGACCCAGTACTTC. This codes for CASSLRGPIQETQYF.

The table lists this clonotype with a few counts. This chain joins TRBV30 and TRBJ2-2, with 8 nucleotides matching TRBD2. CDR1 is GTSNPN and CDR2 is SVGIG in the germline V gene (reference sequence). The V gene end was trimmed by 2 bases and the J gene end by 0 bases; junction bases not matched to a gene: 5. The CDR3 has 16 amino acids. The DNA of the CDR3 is TGTGCCTGGAGTCCAGGACTAGCATCGAACACCGGGGAGCTGTTTTTT. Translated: CAWSPGLASNTGELFF.

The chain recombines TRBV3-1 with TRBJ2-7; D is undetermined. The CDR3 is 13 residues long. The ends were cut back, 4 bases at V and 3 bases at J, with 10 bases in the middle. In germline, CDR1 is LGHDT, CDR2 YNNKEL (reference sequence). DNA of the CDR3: TGTGCCAGCAGCCCGCCAGGCTACTACGAGCAGTACTTC. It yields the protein CASSPPGYYEQYF.

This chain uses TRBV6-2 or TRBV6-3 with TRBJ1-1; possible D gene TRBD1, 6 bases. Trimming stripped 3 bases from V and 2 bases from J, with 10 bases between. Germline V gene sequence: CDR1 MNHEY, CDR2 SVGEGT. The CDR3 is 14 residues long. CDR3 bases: TGTGCCAGCAGTTATAGGGGGGAAAACACTGAAGCTTTCTTT. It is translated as CASSYRGENTEAFF.

CDR3 in DNA: TGTGCCAGCAGCTCCTGGGACGTTGAAAACATTCAGTACTTC. This gives the protein CASSSWDVENIQYF. V gene TRBV7-8 combines with J gene TRBJ2-4; D may correspond to TRBD1 or TRBD2 (5 bases each). Trimming took 4 bases from V and 5 from J, leaving 12 bases between them. In germline, CDR1 is SGHVS, CDR2 FQNEAQ. This CDR3 region has 14 residues.

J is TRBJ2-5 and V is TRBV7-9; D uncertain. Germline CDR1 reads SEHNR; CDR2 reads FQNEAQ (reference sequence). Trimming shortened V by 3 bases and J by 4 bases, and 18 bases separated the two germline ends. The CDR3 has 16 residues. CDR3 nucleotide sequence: TGTGCCAGCAGCTTGGCACTCAGTCAGGCCCGAGAGACCCAGTACTTC. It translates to CASSLALSQARETQYF.

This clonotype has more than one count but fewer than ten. The DNA of the CDR3 is TGCGCCAGCAGCCCTCGACAGGGCCCGGCGTATGGCTACACCTTC. Protein sequence: CASSPRQGPAYGYTF. The V gene is TRBV4-3, the J gene TRBJ1-2; TRBD1 aligns across 7 bases. The V gene end was trimmed by 4 bases and the J gene end by 5 bases; junction bases not matched to a gene: 10. This CDR3 has 15 amino acids. CDR1 is LGHNA and CDR2 is YSLEER in the germline V gene.

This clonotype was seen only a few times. CDR3 in DNA: TGCAGCGTCCCGACTACCGGGGAGGACTATAATGAGCAGTTCTTC. This sequence encodes CSVPTTGEDYNEQFF. The rearrangement links TRBV29-1 to TRBJ2-1; a possible D gene is TRBD2 (6 bases). Deletions cut 6 bases from V and 7 bases from J, with 22 bases between. The germline V gene encodes CDR1 SQVTM and CDR2 ANQGSEA. The CDR3 covers 15 residues.

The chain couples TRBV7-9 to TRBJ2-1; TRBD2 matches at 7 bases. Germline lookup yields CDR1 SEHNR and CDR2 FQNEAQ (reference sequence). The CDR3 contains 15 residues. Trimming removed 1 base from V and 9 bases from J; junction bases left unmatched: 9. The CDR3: CASSLVQTREGEQFF. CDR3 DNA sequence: TGTGCCAGCAGCTTAGTTCAGACCAGGGAGGGTGAGCAGTTCTTC.

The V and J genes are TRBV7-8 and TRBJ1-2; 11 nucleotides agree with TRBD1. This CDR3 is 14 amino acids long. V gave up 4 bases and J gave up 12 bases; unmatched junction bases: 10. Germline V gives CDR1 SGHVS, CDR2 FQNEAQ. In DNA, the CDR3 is TGTGCCAGCAGCTCAGGCCGGACAGGGGGCGAGGACACCTTC. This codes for CASSSGRTGGEDTF.